This T cell receptor beta chain was profiled in a study of early T cells in non-severe SARS-CoV-2 infection. About the research overall: Sequenced material consisted of bulk RNA (from unsorted whole blood), and chains were unpaired.

Individual cDNA molecules received unique molecular identifiers during library preparation. TCRdb re-derived calls from the 5' RACE reads in MiXCR, one entry per CDR3 protein. Here the sample spans some 110,000 distinct CDR3 sequences, about 15% being singletons. About this clonotype itself: Its antigen is as yet unknown.

General study findings and limits: Private and CD4 specificities were missed by VDJdb matching, skewed to anti-spike CD8.

The V gene's germline CDR1 is SGHDN and CDR2 FVKESK. Trimming took off 6 bases at V and 10 bases at J, with 20 bases between the two ends. The CDR3 sequence is 14 residues long. Source material: whole blood. The chain couples TRBV14 to TRBJ2-3; D may be TRBD2 (6 bases). This sequence originates from an adult who was a healthcare worker with PCR-confirmed SARS-CoV-2 infection or an uninfected control (not recorded which). CDR3 sequence reads: CASRRDSDTRAQYF. Here the CDR3 DNA reads TGTGCCAGCAGACGGGACTCCGACACCCGTGCGCAGTATTTT.